Below are 30 T cell receptor beta chains sequenced from a single sample in a study of cytomegalovirus exposure and HLA in healthy donors. In the PCR, 60 Vbeta and 13 Jbeta primers were used. Repertoires were generated with immunoSEQ multiplex PCR, while TCRdb's copy carries only in-frame clones and drops some. In the table there are 150,000 to 200,000 clones, 75% to 90% of which are singletons. The source material was PBMCs. The receptors originated from a man younger than 30 in good health and CMV-seropositive.

The V gene is TRBV5-1, the J gene TRBJ2-1, with no clear D. The length of the CDR3 is 14 residues. Germline-derived CDR1 and CDR2 are SGHRS and YFSETQ. Deletions cut 5 bases from V and 9 bases from J, with 18 bases between. The CDR3, as DNA: TGCGCCAGCAGGGAGACCCCTTTCCCGAGTGAGCAGTTCTTC. This encodes CASRETPFPSEQFF.

The CDR3 loop is CASSRTSEEYNEQFF. DNA for the CDR3: TGTGCCAGCAGCCGGACTAGCGAGGAGTACAATGAGCAGTTCTTC. J is TRBJ2-1 and V is TRBV7-8, with 9 bases lining up with TRBD2. V trimming: 5 bases; J trimming: 4 bases; junction bases outside the gene matches: 6. The CDR3 is 15 residues long. Germline V gene data show CDR1 as SGHVS and CDR2 as FQNEAQ.

The V call is TRBV12-5, the J call TRBJ1-5; D is unresolved. This CDR3 is built from 14 residues. Trimming removed 3 bases from V and 5 bases from J, with 11 bases in between. From germline, CDR1 is LGHNT and CDR2 FRNRAP. CDR3 sequence reads: CASGFDGSYQPQHF. The CDR3 coding sequence is TGTGCTAGTGGTTTTGACGGGAGTTATCAGCCCCAGCATTTT.

The chain recombines TRBV7-3 with TRBJ2-2, with 7 bases aligning to TRBD1. V dropped 4 bases and J dropped 2; count of bases not matched to a gene: 7. Per the germline V gene, CDR1 is SGHTA and CDR2 is FQGTGA. This CDR3 is 16 amino acids long. The CDR3 nucleotides are TGTGCCAGCAGCTCCGGGACAGACTTCAACACCGGGGAGCTGTTTTTT. Its protein is CASSSGTDFNTGELFF.

This clone has just a few counts. CDR3 sequence reads: CASSRERGNQPQHF. CDR3 coding DNA: TGTGCCAGCAGCCGGGAAAGAGGCAATCAGCCCCAGCATTTT. This chain uses TRBV2 with TRBJ1-5; D remains unclear. In germline, CDR1 is SNHLY, CDR2 FYNNEI. Trimming removed 6 bases from V and 2 bases from J, with 11 bases in between. The CDR3 runs 14 residues.

The chain couples TRBV9 to TRBJ2-7, with D maybe TRBD1 (5 bases). The CDR3 sequence is 15 residues long. Trimming left V 0 bases short and J 2 bases short, with 12 bases between. The germline CDR1 and CDR2 sequences are SGDLS and YYNGEE. The CDR3 loop is CASSVGGAITYEQYF. In DNA, the CDR3 is TGTGCCAGCAGCGTAGGTGGGGCAATAACCTACGAGCAGTACTTC.

The rearrangement uses TRBV29-1 and TRBJ2-3; 9 nucleotides agree with TRBD2. The CDR3 totals 14 residues. In germline, CDR1 is SQVTM, CDR2 ANQGSEA. Unmatched junction bases numbered 10, after V lost 8 bases and J lost 4 bases. The DNA of the CDR3 is TGCAGCCCCCAAAAGGTAGCGGGGGCAGATACGCAGTATTTT. Its protein product is CSPQKVAGADTQYF.

This clone is a singleton in its sample. The J gene is TRBJ1-1, the V gene TRBV9; maybe TRBD1 (5 bases). CDR1 is SGDLS and CDR2 is YYNGEE in the germline V gene. Trimming removed 0 bases from V and 6 bases from J, with 6 bases in between. The CDR3 covers 12 residues. The CDR3 DNA sequence: TGTGCCAGCAGCGTAGAAGGGGCTGAAGCTTTCTTT. Translation: CASSVEGAEAFF.

The chain has TRBV11-2 and TRBJ1-3; 9 nucleotides line up with TRBD1. The junction had 5 bases not matched to a gene; V was cut back by 5 bases and J by 3 bases. CDR3 length: 15 amino acids. Germline CDR1 SGHAT, CDR2 FQNNGV. CDR3 DNA sequence: TGTGCCAGCAGCATAGCGGACAGGGGTGGAAACACCATATATTTT. Translation: CASSIADRGGNTIYF.

The genes are TRBV27 and TRBJ2-7; no firm D call. The CDR3 sequence is 14 residues long. Germline-derived CDR1 and CDR2 are MNHEY and SMNVEV (reference sequence). The V end was cut by 0 bases, the J end by 6 bases, with 12 bases between. The CDR3 nucleotides are TGTGCCAGCAGTTTATCGGCAGGTTGGCTCGAGCAGTACTTC. It translates to CASSLSAGWLEQYF.

The chain carries TRBV7-9 and TRBJ1-2; a weak D match, TRBD1 (5 bases). Germline-derived CDR1 and CDR2 are SEHNR and FQNEAQ (reference sequence). V was shortened by 4 bases and J by 8 bases, with 11 bases between the two germline ends. The CDR3 is 12 amino acids. The CDR3 here is CASSSTVYGYTF. DNA for the CDR3: TGTGCCAGCAGCTCGACAGTTTACGGCTACACCTTC.

The chain carries TRBV6-5 and TRBJ2-5; TRBD2 might be the D (7 bases). The CDR3 totals 14 residues. Trimming removed 10 bases from V and 6 bases from J, with 21 bases in between. Germline V lookup: CDR1 MNHEY, CDR2 SVGAGI. The CDR3 spells CATLFPGGGQTQYF. In DNA, the CDR3 is TGTGCCACTCTCTTCCCGGGCGGGGGCCAGACCCAGTACTTC.

The chain has TRBV14 and TRBJ2-7; 7 bases agree with TRBD1. Per the germline V gene, CDR1 is SGHDN and CDR2 is FVKESK. This CDR3 has 14 amino acids. Trimming took 5 bases from V and 2 from J; bases not matched to a gene: 6. The CDR3 protein is CASSYSGTAYEQYF. The DNA for the CDR3 is TGTGCCAGCAGCTATTCCGGGACAGCCTACGAGCAGTACTTC.

The J gene is TRBJ2-5, the V gene TRBV9; TRBD2 matches 9 bases. CDR3 length: 15 residues. Germline V CDR1 and CDR2: SGDLS, YYNGEE. After removal of 4 bases from V and 3 bases from J, the junction contained 7 bases not matched to a gene. The CDR3 DNA is TGTGCCAGCAGCTTTAGCGGGGGCCAAGAAGAGACCCAGTACTTC. Its protein is CASSFSGGQEETQYF.

V gene TRBV5-4 combines with J gene TRBJ1-2; no firm D call. The V and J ends lost 0 bases and 7 bases respectively, with 10 bases between them. Germline assignment: CDR1 SGHNT and CDR2 YYREEE (reference sequence). The CDR3 is 13 residues long. The CDR3 DNA reads as TGTGCCAGCAGCTTGGAGGTTACGGGTGGCTACACCTTC. Translation gives CASSLEVTGGYTF.

The chain is built from TRBV2 and TRBJ1-6; D unresolved. Between the trimmed V and J ends, which lost 2 bases and 3 bases, there was a span of 5 bases. The CDR3 extends over 14 amino acids. The germline gives CDR1 SNHLY, CDR2 FYNNEI. In nucleotides, the CDR3 is TGTGCCAGCAGTGAACGGGTCTATAATTCACCCCTCCACTTT. This encodes CASSERVYNSPLHF.

The count of this clone is one. The chain couples TRBV5-4 to TRBJ1-2, with 11 nucleotides matching TRBD1. The CDR3 consists of 16 residues. CDR1 is SGHNT and CDR2 is YYREEE in the germline V gene (reference sequence). V dropped 0 bases and J dropped 4; count of bases not matched to a gene: 5. CDR3 coding DNA: TGTGCCAGCAGCTTGGGGCCCGGGACAGGGGGCTATGGCTACACCTTC. Its translation is CASSLGPGTGGYGYTF.

The chain is built from TRBV9 and TRBJ1-2, with D maybe TRBD1 (6 bases). The CDR3 runs 17 residues. In germline, CDR1 is SGDLS, CDR2 YYNGEE. Deletions cut 2 bases from V and 8 bases from J, with 25 bases between. CDR3 coding DNA: TGTGCCAGCAGCGTGGGAGGGGGGGGATGGGGTAAGGGAGGCTACACCTTC. This encodes CASSVGGGGWGKGGYTF.

The J gene is TRBJ1-6, the V gene TRBV11-2; D remains ambiguous. V lost 2 bases, J lost 15 bases, and 11 bases lay in between. The CDR3 extends over 12 amino acids. Germline V gene sequence: CDR1 SGHAT, CDR2 FQNNGV. The DNA for the CDR3 is TGTGCCAGCAGCTTACTCGGACTCAACCTCCACTTT. It is translated as CASSLLGLNLHF.

This chain uses TRBV27 with TRBJ2-5; a possible D gene is TRBD2 (5 bases). This CDR3 spans 14 amino acids. V lost 7 bases and J lost 3, with 15 bases in between. Looked up from germline, CDR1 is MNHEY and CDR2 is SMNVEV (reference sequence). CDR3 region: CASKGTRAEETQYF. The CDR3 nucleotides are TGTGCCAGCAAAGGCACGAGGGCGGAAGAGACCCAGTACTTC.

The sample holds one count of this clone. V usage is TRBV7-9 and J usage is TRBJ1-5; D not certain. Trimming stripped 5 bases from V and 5 bases from J, with 13 bases between. CDR1 SEHNR and CDR2 FQNEAQ come from the germline V gene (reference sequence). This CDR3 is 14 amino acids long. DNA of the CDR3: TGTGCCAGCAGCCCGGGATTGGATCATCAGCCCCAGCATTTT. This encodes CASSPGLDHQPQHF.

This clone was recorded a few times. This chain links TRBV4-1 with TRBJ2-7, with D maybe TRBD1 (6 bases). Germline V gives CDR1 MGHRA, CDR2 YSYEKL. V dropped 1 base and J dropped 2 bases, with 9 bases sitting between them. This CDR3 has 14 residues. The CDR3 sequence: CASSQVRGPYEQYF. DNA of the CDR3: TGCGCCAGCAGCCAAGTCAGGGGCCCCTACGAGCAGTACTTC.

The chain recombines TRBV10-1 with TRBJ2-1, with 11 bases lining up with TRBD2. The ends lost 1 base at V and 9 bases at J; junction bases unmatched: 5. Looked up from germline, CDR1 is WNHNN and CDR2 is SYGVQD (reference sequence). This CDR3 is 15 amino acids long. CDR3 in DNA: TGCGCCAGCAGTGAGTTAGCGGGGGGGCCCGGTGAGCAGTTCTTC. Its translation is CASSELAGGPGEQFF.

The CDR3, as DNA: TGCGCCAGCAGCTCGTTACTAGCGGGGATGTCCTACGAGCAGTACTTC. Translated, it gives CASSSLLAGMSYEQYF. The V call is TRBV5-1, the J call TRBJ2-7; 10 bases map to TRBD2. The CDR3 runs to 16 residues. The trim removed 3 bases at V and 1 base at J, leaving 7 bases unmatched. The germline gives CDR1 SGHRS, CDR2 YFSETQ.

This clone was detected only a few times. The chain employs TRBV5-6 and TRBJ2-5, with 12 bases matching TRBD2. Germline V gives CDR1 SGHDT, CDR2 YYEEEE. V lost 4 bases to trimming and J lost 5 bases; unmatched junction nucleotides: 15. This CDR3 is 18 amino acids long. The CDR3 nucleotides are TGTGCCAGCAGCGAGCCTAGCGGGGGGGCCCAAGCTTTGGAGACCCAGTACTTC. Amino acids: CASSEPSGGAQALETQYF.

This chain joins TRBV5-4 and TRBJ2-5; maybe TRBD2 (6 bases). V lost 5 bases, J lost 2 bases, and 16 bases lay in between. This CDR3 region has 15 residues. Per the germline V gene, CDR1 is SGHNT and CDR2 is YYREEE (reference sequence). CDR3 sequence reads: CASSNMGTFQETQYF. CDR3 nucleotide sequence: TGTGCCAGCAGTAATATGGGGACTTTTCAAGAGACCCAGTACTTC. Together with reference TRBV5-4 and TRBJ2-5, the CDR3 gives the full variable domain: ETGVTQSPTHLIKTRGQQVTLRCSSQSGHNTVSWYQQALGQGPQFIFQYYREEENGRGNFPPRFSGLQFPNYSSELNVNALELDDSALYLCASSNMGTFQETQYFGPGTRLLVL.

V usage is TRBV15 and J usage is TRBJ1-1; D is unresolved. Trimming took 6 bases from V and 3 from J, leaving 17 bases between them. This CDR3 is 15 amino acids long. CDR1 is LNHNV and CDR2 is YYDKDF in the germline V gene (reference sequence). CDR3 in amino acids: CATSSSYTVDTEAFF. Here the CDR3 DNA reads TGTGCCACCAGTAGCTCGTACACGGTGGACACTGAAGCTTTCTTT.

The J gene is TRBJ1-5, the V gene TRBV28; no clear D gene. The CDR3 runs to 12 residues. Germline V lookup: CDR1 MDHEN, CDR2 SYDVKM. V lost 6 bases and J 3 bases, leaving 6 bases between the germline ends. CDR3 nucleotide sequence: TGTGCCAGCAGACTATTCAATCAGCCCCAGCATTTT. It encodes CASRLFNQPQHF.

J is TRBJ2-2 and V is TRBV5-1; 11 bases line up with TRBD1. V was clipped by 3 bases and J by 5 bases; unmatched bases: 3. Germline CDR1 SGHRS, CDR2 YFSETQ. This CDR3 comprises 15 residues. The CDR3 loop is CASSYGTGGTGELFF. The CDR3 coding sequence is TGCGCCAGCAGCTACGGGACAGGGGGGACCGGGGAGCTGTTTTTT.

This sequence joins TRBV7-9 and TRBJ1-6; TRBD1 might be the D (6 bases). CDR1 is SEHNR, CDR2 FQNEAQ, per germline (reference sequence). The V end was cut by 11 bases, the J end by 9 bases, with 32 bases between. The CDR3 spans 18 residues. In nucleotides, the CDR3 is TGTGCCGGCAATCCTTTACCGGCCCAGGGGAGGGATAGTTCACCCCTCCACTTT. Its protein is CAGNPLPAQGRDSSPLHF.